This TCR beta chain appears in the sequencing data of a study of regulatory T cells in long-lasting Graves disease. For TCR beta, libraries came from iRepertoire HTBI primers and Arm-PCR of CDR3 regions. TCRdb processed the multiplex PCR reads anew with MiXCR; each CDR3 protein has one entry. This table has over 500,000 distinct CDR3 sequences, roughly 16% appearing once. Looked up from germline, CDR1 is LNHDA and CDR2 is SQIVND (reference sequence). Trimming at V came to 10 bases and at J to 5 bases, leaving 14 bases not matched to a gene. The CDR3 is 15 amino acids. Time point in this sample: newly diagnosed GD, antithyroid drugs for less than 3 months. Construction of the TCR library relied on RNA isolated from PBMCs. The EDTA tubes were filled with around 9 milliliters of drawn peripheral blood. These data were also filed under a second study, of T cells in Graves' hyperthyroidism and ophthalmopathy. As that study records: A set of HTBI primers served as the primers for a first-round RT-PCR of the TCR CDR3.

The rearrangement uses TRBV19 and TRBJ2-7; TRBD1 matches at 10 bases. The material was peripheral blood mononuclear cells (PBMCs), obtained at new diagnosis, from a patient treated with antithyroid drugs. The receptor was isolated from a man aged 18 to 30 with Graves disease. CDR3 region: CATQGRTGGIDEQYF. Written as DNA, the CDR3 is TGTGCCACTCAAGGAAGGACAGGGGGAATAGACGAGCAGTACTTC.